This T cell receptor beta chain was recovered during a study of neurological immune-mediated disorders. The cDNA came from 5'RACE, which used 10-nucleotide random UMIs. TCRdb called the 5' RACE reads again in MiXCR, with one record for every CDR3 protein. The sample lists about 33,000 distinct CDR3 sequences; around 1.5% were seen once. Germline V gene sequence: CDR1 SGHTA, CDR2 FQGNSA. Deletions cut 5 bases from V and 2 bases from J, with 10 bases between. The CDR3 length is 14 residues. Ten or more counts support this clonotype. What it recognizes is unknown. Study-wide points: HTLV-1-associated myelopathy showed the most TCR clonal expansion; multiple sclerosis the least, below healthy controls. Phylogenetic grouping assigned the repertoires of 18 of 34 multiple sclerosis patients to a single related-CDR3 cluster, representing a possible signature.

Unsorted libraries used 2 million PBMCs kept at -80 degrees C. V is TRBV7-2 and J is TRBJ1-5; D gene ambiguous. The source of this sequence is a woman between 25 and 40 years old with multiple sclerosis. The sequenced sample consisted of PBMCs. In nucleotides, the CDR3 is TGTGCCAGCAGCGCCCGGGTAGGCAATCAGCCCCAGCATTTT. It codes for CASSARVGNQPQHF.